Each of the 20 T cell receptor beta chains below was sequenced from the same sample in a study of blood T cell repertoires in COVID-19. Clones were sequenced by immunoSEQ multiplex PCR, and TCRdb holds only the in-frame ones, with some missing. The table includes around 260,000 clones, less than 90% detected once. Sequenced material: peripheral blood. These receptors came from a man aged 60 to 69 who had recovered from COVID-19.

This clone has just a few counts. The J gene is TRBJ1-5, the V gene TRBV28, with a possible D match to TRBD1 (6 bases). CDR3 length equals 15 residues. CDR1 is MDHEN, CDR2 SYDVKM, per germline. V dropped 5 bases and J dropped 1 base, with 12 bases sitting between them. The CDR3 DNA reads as TGTGCCAGCAGTCGCCCCACAGGGAGCAATCAGCCCCAGCATTTT. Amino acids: CASSRPTGSNQPQHF. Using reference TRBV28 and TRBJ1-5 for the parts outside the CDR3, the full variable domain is DVKVTQSSRYLVKRTGEKVFLECVQDMDHENMFWYRQDPGLGLRLIYFSYDVKMKEKGDIPEGYSVSREKKERFSLILESASTNQTSMYLCASSRPTGSNQPQHFGDGTRLSIL.

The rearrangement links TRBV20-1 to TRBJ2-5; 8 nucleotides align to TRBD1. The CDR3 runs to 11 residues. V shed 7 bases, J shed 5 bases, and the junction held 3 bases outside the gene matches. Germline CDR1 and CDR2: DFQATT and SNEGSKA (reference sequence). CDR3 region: CSGTGIETQYF. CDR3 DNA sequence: TGCAGTGGGACAGGGATTGAGACCCAGTACTTC.

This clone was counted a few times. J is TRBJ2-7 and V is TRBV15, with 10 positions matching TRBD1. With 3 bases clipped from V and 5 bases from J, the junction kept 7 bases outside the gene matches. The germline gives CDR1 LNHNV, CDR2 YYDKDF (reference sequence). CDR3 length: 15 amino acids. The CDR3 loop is CATSSRDRGENEQYF. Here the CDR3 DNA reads TGTGCCACCAGCAGTAGGGACAGGGGTGAAAACGAGCAGTACTTC.

CDR3 residues: CASSSRGGRDEQYF. Here the CDR3 DNA reads TGTGCCAGCAGCTCCCGGGGGGGGCGGGACGAGCAGTACTTC. The chain links TRBV5-5 to TRBJ2-7; the match to TRBD2 covers 8 bases. Looked up from germline, CDR1 is SGHKS and CDR2 is YYEKEE (reference sequence). J lost 5 bases, V lost 3 bases, and 7 bases had no gene match. This CDR3 comprises 14 residues.

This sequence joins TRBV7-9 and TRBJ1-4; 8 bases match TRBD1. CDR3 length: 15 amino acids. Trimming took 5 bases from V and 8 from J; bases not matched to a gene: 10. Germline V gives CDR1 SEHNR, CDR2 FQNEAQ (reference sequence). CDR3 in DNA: TGTGCCAGCAGCCCGACCGGGACAGGTGGGGAAAAACTGTTTTTT. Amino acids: CASSPTGTGGEKLFF.

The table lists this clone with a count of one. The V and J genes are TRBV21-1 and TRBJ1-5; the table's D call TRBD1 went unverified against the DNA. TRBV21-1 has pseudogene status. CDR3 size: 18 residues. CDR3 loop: CASSTSSGTGASHQPQHF. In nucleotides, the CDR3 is TGTGCCAGCAGCACTTCCTCCGGGACAGGGGCCTCCCATCAGCCCCAGCATTTT.

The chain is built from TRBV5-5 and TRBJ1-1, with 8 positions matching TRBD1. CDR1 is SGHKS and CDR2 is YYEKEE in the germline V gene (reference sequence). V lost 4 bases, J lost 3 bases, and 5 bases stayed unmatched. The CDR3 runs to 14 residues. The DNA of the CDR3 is TGTGCCAGCAGCGTACAGGGACAGGACACTGAAGCTTTCTTT. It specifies CASSVQGQDTEAFF.

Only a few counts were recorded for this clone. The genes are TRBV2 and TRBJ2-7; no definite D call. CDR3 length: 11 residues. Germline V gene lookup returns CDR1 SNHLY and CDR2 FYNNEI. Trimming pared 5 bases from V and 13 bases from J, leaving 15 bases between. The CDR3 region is CASSLREYSYF. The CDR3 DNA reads TGTGCCAGCAGTCTACGAGAATATAGCTACTTC. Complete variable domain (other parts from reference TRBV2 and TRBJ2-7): EPEVTQTPSHQVTQMGQEVILRCVPISNHLYFYWYRQILGQKVEFLVSFYNNEISEKSEIFDDQFSVERPDGSNFTLKIRSTKLEDSAMYFCASSLREYSYFGPGTRLTVT.

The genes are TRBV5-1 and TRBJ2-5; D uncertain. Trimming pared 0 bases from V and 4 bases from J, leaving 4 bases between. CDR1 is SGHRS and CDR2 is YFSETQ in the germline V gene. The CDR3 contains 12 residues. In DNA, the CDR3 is TGCGCCAGCAGCTTGGGTCTAGAGACCCAGTACTTC. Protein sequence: CASSLGLETQYF.

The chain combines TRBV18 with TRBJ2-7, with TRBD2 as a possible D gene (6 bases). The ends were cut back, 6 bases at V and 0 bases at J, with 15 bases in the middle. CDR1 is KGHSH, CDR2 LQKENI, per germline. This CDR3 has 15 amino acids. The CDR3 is CASSEGPLSSYEQYF. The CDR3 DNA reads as TGTGCCAGCTCGGAGGGACCCTTGAGCTCCTACGAGCAGTACTTC.

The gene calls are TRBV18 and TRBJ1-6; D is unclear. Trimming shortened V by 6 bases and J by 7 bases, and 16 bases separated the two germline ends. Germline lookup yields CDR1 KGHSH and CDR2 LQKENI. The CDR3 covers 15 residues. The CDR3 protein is CASSIDRTTNSPLHF. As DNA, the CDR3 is TGTGCCAGCTCCATAGACCGCACGACAAATTCACCCCTCCACTTT.

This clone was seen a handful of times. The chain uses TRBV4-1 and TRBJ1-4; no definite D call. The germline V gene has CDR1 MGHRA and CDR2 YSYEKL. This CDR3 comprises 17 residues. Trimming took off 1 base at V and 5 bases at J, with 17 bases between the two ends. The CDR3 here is CASSQGNFDRGNEKLFF. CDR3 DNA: TGCGCCAGCAGCCAAGGTAACTTCGACCGAGGGAATGAAAAACTGTTTTTT.

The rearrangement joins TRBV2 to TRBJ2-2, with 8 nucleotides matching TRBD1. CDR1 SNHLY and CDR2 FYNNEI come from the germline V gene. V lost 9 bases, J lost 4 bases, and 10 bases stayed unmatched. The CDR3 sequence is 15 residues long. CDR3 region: CASGEMDRATGELFF. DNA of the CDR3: TGTGCCAGTGGGGAGATGGACAGGGCCACCGGGGAGCTGTTTTTT.

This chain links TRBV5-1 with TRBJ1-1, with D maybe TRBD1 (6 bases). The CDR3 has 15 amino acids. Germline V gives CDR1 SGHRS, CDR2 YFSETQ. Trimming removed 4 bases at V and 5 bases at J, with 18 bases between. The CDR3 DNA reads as TGCGCCAGCAGCGTCGCCGCAGGGGTGAGGACTGAAGCTTTCTTT. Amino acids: CASSVAAGVRTEAFF.

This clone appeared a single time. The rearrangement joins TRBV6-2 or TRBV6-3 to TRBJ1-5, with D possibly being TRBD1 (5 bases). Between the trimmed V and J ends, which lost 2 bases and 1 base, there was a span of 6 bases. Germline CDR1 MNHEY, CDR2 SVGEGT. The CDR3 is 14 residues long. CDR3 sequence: CASSYRQSNQPQHF. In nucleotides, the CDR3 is TGTGCCAGCAGTTACCGACAGAGCAATCAGCCCCAGCATTTT.

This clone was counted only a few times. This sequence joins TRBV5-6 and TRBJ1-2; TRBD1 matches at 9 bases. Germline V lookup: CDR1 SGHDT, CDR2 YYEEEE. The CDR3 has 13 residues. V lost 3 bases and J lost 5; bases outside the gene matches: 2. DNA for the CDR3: TGTGCCAGCAGCTCGGACAGGGGTTATGGCTACACCTTC. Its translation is CASSSDRGYGYTF.

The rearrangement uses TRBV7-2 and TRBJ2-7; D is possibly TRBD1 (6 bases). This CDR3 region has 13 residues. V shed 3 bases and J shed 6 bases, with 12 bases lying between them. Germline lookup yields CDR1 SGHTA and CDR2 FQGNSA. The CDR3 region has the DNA TGTGCCAGCAGCTTGAACAGGGCCCGCGAGCAGTACTTC. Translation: CASSLNRAREQYF.

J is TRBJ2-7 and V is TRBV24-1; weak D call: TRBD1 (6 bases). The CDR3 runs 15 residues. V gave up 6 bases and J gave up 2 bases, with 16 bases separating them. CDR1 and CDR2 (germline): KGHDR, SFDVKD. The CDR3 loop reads CATSSESAGAYEQYF. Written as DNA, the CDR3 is TGTGCCACCAGTTCTGAGTCGGCAGGGGCCTACGAGCAGTACTTC.

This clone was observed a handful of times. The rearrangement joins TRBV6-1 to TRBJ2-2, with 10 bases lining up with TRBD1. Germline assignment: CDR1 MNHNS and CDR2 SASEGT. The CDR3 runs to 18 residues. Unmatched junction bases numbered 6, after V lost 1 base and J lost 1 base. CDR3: CASSEGRGQGKNTGELFF. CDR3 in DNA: TGTGCCAGCAGTGAAGGACGGGGACAGGGGAAGAACACCGGGGAGCTGTTTTTT.

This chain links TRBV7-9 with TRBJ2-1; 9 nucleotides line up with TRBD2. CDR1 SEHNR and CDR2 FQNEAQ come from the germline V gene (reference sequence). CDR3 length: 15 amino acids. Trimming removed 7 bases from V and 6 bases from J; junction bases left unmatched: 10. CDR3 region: CASIGVAGVLNEQFF. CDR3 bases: TGTGCCAGCATCGGCGTAGCGGGAGTCCTCAATGAGCAGTTCTTC. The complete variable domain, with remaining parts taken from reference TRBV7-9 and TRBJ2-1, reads DTGVSQNPRHKITKRGQNVTFRCDPISEHNRLYWYRQTLGQGPEFLTYFQNEAQLEKSRLLSDRFSAERPKGSFSTLEIQRTEQGDSAMYLCASIGVAGVLNEQFFGPGTRLTVL.